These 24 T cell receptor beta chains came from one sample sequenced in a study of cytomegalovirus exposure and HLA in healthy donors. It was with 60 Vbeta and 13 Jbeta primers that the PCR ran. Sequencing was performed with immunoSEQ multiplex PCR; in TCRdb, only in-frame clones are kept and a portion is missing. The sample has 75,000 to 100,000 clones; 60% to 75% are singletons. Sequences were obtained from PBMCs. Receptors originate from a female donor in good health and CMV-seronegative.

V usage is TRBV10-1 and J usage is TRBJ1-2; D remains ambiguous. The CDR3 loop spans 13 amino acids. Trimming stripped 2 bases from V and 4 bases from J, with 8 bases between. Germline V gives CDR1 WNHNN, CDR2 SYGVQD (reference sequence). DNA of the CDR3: TGCGCCAGCAGTGAGAGCGGCAGCTATGGCTACACCTTC. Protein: CASSESGSYGYTF.

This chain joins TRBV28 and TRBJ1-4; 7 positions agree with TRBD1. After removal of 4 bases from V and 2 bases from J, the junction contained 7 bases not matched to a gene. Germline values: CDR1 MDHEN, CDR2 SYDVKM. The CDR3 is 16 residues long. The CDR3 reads CASSSLDRATNEKLFF. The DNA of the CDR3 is TGTGCCAGCAGTTCCCTAGACAGGGCCACTAATGAAAAACTGTTTTTT.

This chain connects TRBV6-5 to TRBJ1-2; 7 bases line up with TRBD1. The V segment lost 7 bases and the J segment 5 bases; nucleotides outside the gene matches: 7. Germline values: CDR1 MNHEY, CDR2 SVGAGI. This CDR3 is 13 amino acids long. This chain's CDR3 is CASTSTGRYGYTF. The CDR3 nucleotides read TGTGCCAGCACCTCGACAGGGAGGTATGGCTACACCTTC.

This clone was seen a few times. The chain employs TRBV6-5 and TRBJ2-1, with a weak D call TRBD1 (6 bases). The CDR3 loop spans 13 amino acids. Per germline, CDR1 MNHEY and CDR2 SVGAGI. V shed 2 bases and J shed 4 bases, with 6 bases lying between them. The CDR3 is CASSYGTYNEQFF. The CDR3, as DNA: TGTGCCAGCAGTTACGGGACATACAATGAGCAGTTCTTC.

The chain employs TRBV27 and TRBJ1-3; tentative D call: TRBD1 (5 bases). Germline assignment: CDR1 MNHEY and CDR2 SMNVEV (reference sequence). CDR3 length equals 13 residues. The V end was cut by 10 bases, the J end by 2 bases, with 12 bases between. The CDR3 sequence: CANRGVTGNTIYF. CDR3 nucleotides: TGTGCCAACCGGGGGGTAACTGGAAACACCATATATTTT.

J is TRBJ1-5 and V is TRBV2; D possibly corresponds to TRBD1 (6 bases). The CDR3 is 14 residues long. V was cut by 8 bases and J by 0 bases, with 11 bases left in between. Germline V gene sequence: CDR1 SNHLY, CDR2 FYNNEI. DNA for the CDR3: TGTGCCAGCCGGACAGATAATAGCAATCAGCCCCAGCATTTT. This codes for CASRTDNSNQPQHF. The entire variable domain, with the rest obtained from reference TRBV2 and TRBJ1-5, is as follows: EPEVTQTPSHQVTQMGQEVILRCVPISNHLYFYWYRQILGQKVEFLVSFYNNEISEKSEIFDDQFSVERPDGSNFTLKIRSTKLEDSAMYFCASRTDNSNQPQHFGDGTRLSIL.

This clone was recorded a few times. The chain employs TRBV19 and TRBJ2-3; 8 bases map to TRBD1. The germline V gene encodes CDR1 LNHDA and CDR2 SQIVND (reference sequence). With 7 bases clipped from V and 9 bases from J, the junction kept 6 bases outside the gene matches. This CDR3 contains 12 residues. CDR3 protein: CASTKDRGTQYF. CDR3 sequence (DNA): TGTGCCAGTACCAAAGACAGGGGAACGCAGTATTTT. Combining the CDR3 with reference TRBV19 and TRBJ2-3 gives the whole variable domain DGGITQSPKYLFRKEGQNVTLSCEQNLNHDAMYWYRQDPGQGLRLIYYSQIVNDFQKGDIAEGYSVSREKKESFPLTVTSAQKNPTAFYLCASTKDRGTQYFGPGTRLTVL.

The CDR3 DNA is TGTGCCTGGACCACTGGGGGGGGAGCTAACTATGGCTACACCTTC. This gives the protein CAWTTGGGANYGYTF. The V and J genes are TRBV30 and TRBJ1-2, with D possibly being TRBD1 (5 bases). CDR3 length equals 15 residues. The ends were cut back, 4 bases at V and 0 bases at J, with 15 bases in the middle. From germline, CDR1 is GTSNPN and CDR2 SVGIG (reference sequence). Full variable domain (remainder filled in from reference TRBV30 and TRBJ1-2): SQTIHQWPATLVQPVGSPLSLECTVEGTSNPNLYWYRQAAGRGLQLLFYSVGIGQISSEVPQNLSASRPQDRQFILSSKKLLLSDSGFYLCAWTTGGGANYGYTFGSGTRLTVV.

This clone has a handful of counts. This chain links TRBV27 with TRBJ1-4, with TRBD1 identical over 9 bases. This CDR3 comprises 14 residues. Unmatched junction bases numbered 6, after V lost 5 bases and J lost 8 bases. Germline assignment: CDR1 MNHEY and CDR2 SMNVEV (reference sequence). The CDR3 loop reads CASSGRTGAEKLFF. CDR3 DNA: TGTGCCAGCAGTGGGCGGACAGGGGCCGAAAAACTGTTTTTT.

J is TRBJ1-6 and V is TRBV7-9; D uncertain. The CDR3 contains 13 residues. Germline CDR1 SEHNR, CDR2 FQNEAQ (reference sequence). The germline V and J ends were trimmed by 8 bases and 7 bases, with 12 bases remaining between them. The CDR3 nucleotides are TGTGCCAGCCGTCAGGCCGAGAATTCACCCCTCCACTTT. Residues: CASRQAENSPLHF.

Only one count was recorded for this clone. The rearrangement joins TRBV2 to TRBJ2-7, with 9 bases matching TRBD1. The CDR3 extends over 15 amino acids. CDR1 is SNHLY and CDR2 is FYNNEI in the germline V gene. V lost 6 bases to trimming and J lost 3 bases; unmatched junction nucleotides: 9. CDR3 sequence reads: CASRKPGTGFYEQYF. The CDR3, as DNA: TGTGCCAGCAGAAAACCCGGGACAGGGTTCTACGAGCAGTACTTC.

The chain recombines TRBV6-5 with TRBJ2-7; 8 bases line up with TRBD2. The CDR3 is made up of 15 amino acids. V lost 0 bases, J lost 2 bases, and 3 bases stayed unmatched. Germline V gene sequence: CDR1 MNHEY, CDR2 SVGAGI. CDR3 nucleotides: TGTGCCAGCAGTTACTCGGGACTAGTGACCTACGAGCAGTACTTC. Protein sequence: CASSYSGLVTYEQYF.

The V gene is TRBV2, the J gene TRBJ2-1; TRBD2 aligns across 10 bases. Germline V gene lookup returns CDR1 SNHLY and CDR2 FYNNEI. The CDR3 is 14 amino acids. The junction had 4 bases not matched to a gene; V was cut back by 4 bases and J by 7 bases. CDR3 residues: CASSVGSGGNEQFF. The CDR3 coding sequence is TGTGCCAGCAGTGTCGGTAGCGGGGGGAATGAGCAGTTCTTC. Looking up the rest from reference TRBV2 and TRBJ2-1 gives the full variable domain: EPEVTQTPSHQVTQMGQEVILRCVPISNHLYFYWYRQILGQKVEFLVSFYNNEISEKSEIFDDQFSVERPDGSNFTLKIRSTKLEDSAMYFCASSVGSGGNEQFFGPGTRLTVL.

The DNA for the CDR3 is TGTGCCAGTAGTATAATCGAGGGATCCGGAAACACCATATATTTT. Protein: CASSIIEGSGNTIYF. The chain employs TRBV19 and TRBJ1-3; no definite D call. Trimming removed 2 bases at V and 4 bases at J, with 12 bases between. Per germline, CDR1 LNHDA and CDR2 SQIVND (reference sequence). CDR3 length: 15 residues.

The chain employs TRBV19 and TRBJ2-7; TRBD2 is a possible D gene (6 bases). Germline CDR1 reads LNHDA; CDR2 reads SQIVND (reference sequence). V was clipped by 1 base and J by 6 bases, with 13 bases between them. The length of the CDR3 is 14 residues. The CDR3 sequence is CASSIVAGSVEQYF. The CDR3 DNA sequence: TGTGCCAGTAGTATAGTTGCGGGATCGGTCGAGCAGTACTTC.

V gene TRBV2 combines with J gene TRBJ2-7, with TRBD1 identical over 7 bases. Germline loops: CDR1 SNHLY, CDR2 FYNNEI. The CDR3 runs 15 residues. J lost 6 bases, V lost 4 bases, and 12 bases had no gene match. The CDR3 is CASSAIDREGVEQYF. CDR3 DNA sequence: TGTGCCAGCAGTGCCATCGACAGGGAAGGTGTCGAGCAGTACTTC.

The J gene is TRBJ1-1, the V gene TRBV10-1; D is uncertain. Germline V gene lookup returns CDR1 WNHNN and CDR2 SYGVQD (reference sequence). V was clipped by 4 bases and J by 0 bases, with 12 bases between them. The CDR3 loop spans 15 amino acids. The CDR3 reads CASSGVTELNTEAFF. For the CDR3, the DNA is TGCGCCAGCAGTGGGGTAACAGAATTGAACACTGAAGCTTTCTTT.

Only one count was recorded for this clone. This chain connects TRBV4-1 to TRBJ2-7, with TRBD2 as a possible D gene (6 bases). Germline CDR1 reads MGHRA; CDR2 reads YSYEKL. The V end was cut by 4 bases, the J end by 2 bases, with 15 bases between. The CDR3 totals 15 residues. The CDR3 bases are TGCGCCAGCAGCCCCATAGGGACTTCCACCTACGAGCAGTACTTC. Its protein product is CASSPIGTSTYEQYF.

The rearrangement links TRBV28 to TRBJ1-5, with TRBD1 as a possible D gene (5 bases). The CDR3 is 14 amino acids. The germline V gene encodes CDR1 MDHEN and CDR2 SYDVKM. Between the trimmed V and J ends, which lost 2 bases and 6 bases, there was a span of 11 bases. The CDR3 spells CASSLDSQFQPQHF. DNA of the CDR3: TGTGCCAGCAGTTTAGACAGCCAGTTTCAGCCCCAGCATTTT.

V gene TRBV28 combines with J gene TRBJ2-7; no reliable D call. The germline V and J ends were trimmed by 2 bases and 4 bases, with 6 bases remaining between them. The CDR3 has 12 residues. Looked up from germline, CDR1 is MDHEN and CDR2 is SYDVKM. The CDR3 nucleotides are TGTGCCAGCAGTTTACTTAATTACGAGCAGTACTTC. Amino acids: CASSLLNYEQYF.

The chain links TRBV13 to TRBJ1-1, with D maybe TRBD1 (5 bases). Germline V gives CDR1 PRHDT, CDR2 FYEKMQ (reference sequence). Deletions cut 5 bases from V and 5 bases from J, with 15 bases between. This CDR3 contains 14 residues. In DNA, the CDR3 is TGTGCCAGCAGCCAGACAGAGAAAGCAACTGAAGCTTTCTTT. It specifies CASSQTEKATEAFF.

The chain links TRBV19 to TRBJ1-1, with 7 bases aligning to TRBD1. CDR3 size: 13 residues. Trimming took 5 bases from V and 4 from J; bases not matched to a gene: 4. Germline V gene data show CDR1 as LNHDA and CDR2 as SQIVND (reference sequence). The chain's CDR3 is CASSVDRVTEAFF. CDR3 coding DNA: TGTGCCAGTAGTGTCGACAGGGTCACTGAAGCTTTCTTT. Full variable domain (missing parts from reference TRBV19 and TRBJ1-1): DGGITQSPKYLFRKEGQNVTLSCEQNLNHDAMYWYRQDPGQGLRLIYYSQIVNDFQKGDIAEGYSVSREKKESFPLTVTSAQKNPTAFYLCASSVDRVTEAFFGQGTRLTVV.

The CDR3 sequence: CASSPGLAGAGGELFF. In nucleotides, the CDR3 is TGTGCCAGCAGTCCCGGACTAGCGGGAGCGGGTGGGGAGCTGTTTTTT. The chain joins TRBV27 to TRBJ2-2; 13 bases are a match to TRBD2. The CDR3 totals 16 residues. Germline loops: CDR1 MNHEY, CDR2 SMNVEV (reference sequence). The V gene end was trimmed by 5 bases and the J gene end by 8 bases; junction bases not matched to a gene: 8.

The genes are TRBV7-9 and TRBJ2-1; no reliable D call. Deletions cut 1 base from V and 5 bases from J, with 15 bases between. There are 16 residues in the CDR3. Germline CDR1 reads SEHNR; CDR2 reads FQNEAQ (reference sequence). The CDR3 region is CASSLEESSHNNEQFF. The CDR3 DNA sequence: TGTGCCAGCAGCTTAGAGGAGAGCTCCCACAACAATGAGCAGTTCTTC. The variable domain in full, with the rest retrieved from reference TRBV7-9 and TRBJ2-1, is DTGVSQNPRHKITKRGQNVTFRCDPISEHNRLYWYRQTLGQGPEFLTYFQNEAQLEKSRLLSDRFSAERPKGSFSTLEIQRTEQGDSAMYLCASSLEESSHNNEQFFGPGTRLTVL.